These T cell receptor beta chains were read from a single sample in a study of T cells in Graves' hyperthyroidism and ophthalmopathy. One entry per CDR3 protein results from TCRdb running MiXCR on the multiplex PCR reads. The repertoire holds some 500,000 distinct CDR3 sequences, around 22% seen once, with roughly 10% in the top ten. Source material: blood. The origin of the receptors is a woman aged 30 to 39 with Graves' ophthalmopathy. The CDR3 runs from the conserved cysteine through the conserved F or W. Each record gives: clone size, V gene, J gene, D gene, CDR3 protein, CDR3 DNA. The D gene is left open where the match is weak. Size values are once, few and many counts, or a class for expanded clones, and some rows have none.

clone_size: -; v_call: TRBV5-1; j_call: TRBJ2-3; d_call: -; cdr3_aa: CASSSGLKGNTDTQYF; cdr3_nt: TGCGCCAGCAGCTCGGGACTCAAGGGGAACACAGATACGCAGTATTTT
clone_size: many; v_call: TRBV7-9; j_call: TRBJ1-2; d_call: -; cdr3_aa: CASSPTSPYGYTF; cdr3_nt: TGTGCCAGCAGCCCGACAAGCCCTTATGGCTACACCTTC
clone_size: many; v_call: TRBV12-3/TRBV12-4; j_call: TRBJ1-1; d_call: -; cdr3_aa: CASSFYRVNTEAFF; cdr3_nt: TGTGCCAGCAGTTTCTACAGGGTGAACACTGAAGCTTTCTTT
clone_size: many; v_call: TRBV7-9; j_call: TRBJ2-2; d_call: TRBD1; cdr3_aa: CASSRDSYTGELFF; cdr3_nt: TGTGCCAGCAGCCGGGACAGTTACACCGGGGAGCTGTTTTTT
clone_size: few; v_call: TRBV12-3/TRBV12-4; j_call: TRBJ1-3; d_call: -; cdr3_aa: CASKALGLSNSGNTIYF; cdr3_nt: TGTGCCAGCAAAGCACTCGGACTGTCGAACTCTGGAAACACCATATATTTT
clone_size: many; v_call: TRBV7-8; j_call: TRBJ1-1; d_call: TRBD1; cdr3_aa: CASSPREGARAFF; cdr3_nt: TGTGCCAGCAGCCCCAGAGAGGGGGCGAGAGCTTTCTTT
clone_size: -; v_call: TRBV11-2; j_call: TRBJ2-7; d_call: TRBD2; cdr3_aa: CASSLELFASGYEQYF; cdr3_nt: TGTGCCAGCAGCTTAGAACTTTTCGCTAGCGGCTACGAGCAGTACTTC
clone_size: many; v_call: TRBV12-3/TRBV12-4; j_call: TRBJ1-5; d_call: -; cdr3_aa: CASSFAPEQPQHF; cdr3_nt: TGTGCCAGCAGTTTTGCCCCGGAACAGCCCCAGCATTTT
clone_size: many; v_call: TRBV30; j_call: TRBJ1-5; d_call: -; cdr3_aa: CAWSRANFVYSNQPQHF; cdr3_nt: TGTGCCTGGTCCCGGGCAAACTTTGTTTATAGCAATCAGCCCCAGCATTTT
clone_size: many; v_call: TRBV20-1; j_call: TRBJ2-7; d_call: -; cdr3_aa: CSARDSQGQGLYEQYF; cdr3_nt: TGCAGTGCTAGAGATTCCCAGGGTCAGGGCCTCTACGAGCAGTACTTC
clone_size: many; v_call: TRBV10-3; j_call: TRBJ2-7; d_call: -; cdr3_aa: CASQPGRDDEQYF; cdr3_nt: TGTGCCTCCCAACCAGGCAGGGACGACGAGCAGTACTTC
clone_size: many; v_call: TRBV5-1; j_call: TRBJ1-1; d_call: -; cdr3_aa: CASSSQSGLNTEAFF; cdr3_nt: TGCGCCAGCAGCTCTCAAAGTGGGCTGAACACTGAAGCTTTCTTT
clone_size: once; v_call: TRBV19; j_call: TRBJ1-1; d_call: TRBD1; cdr3_aa: CASSQGTAGGTGEAFF; cdr3_nt: TGCGCCAGCAGCCAAGGAACGGCAGGGGGCACGGGTGAAGCTTTCTTT
clone_size: many; v_call: TRBV6-4; j_call: TRBJ1-2; d_call: -; cdr3_aa: CASSDSSPKDGYTF; cdr3_nt: TGTGCCAGCAGTGACTCGAGTCCCAAGGATGGCTACACCTTC
clone_size: many; v_call: TRBV2; j_call: TRBJ2-4; d_call: -; cdr3_aa: CATAPGRDIQYF; cdr3_nt: TGTGCCACCGCTCCGGGGCGAGACATTCAGTACTTC
clone_size: many; v_call: TRBV6-1; j_call: TRBJ1-1; d_call: -; cdr3_aa: CASSKQAEMNTEAFF; cdr3_nt: TGTGCCAGCAGTAAACAGGCAGAGATGAACACTGAAGCTTTCTTT
clone_size: -; v_call: TRBV12-3/TRBV12-4; j_call: TRBJ2-6; d_call: -; cdr3_aa: CASTPGRRGANVLTF; cdr3_nt: TGTGCCAGCACCCCGGGCCGGAGAGGGGCCAACGTCCTGACTTTC
clone_size: many; v_call: TRBV7-9; j_call: TRBJ2-7; d_call: -; cdr3_aa: CASSPGGGRDYEQYF; cdr3_nt: TGTGCCAGCAGCCCCGGGGGAGGCAGGGACTACGAGCAGTACTTC
clone_size: -; v_call: TRBV12-3/TRBV12-4; j_call: TRBJ2-7; d_call: TRBD1; cdr3_aa: CASSSGQFTYERYF; cdr3_nt: TGTGCCAGCAGTTCGGGACAGTTCACCTACGAGCGGTACTTC
clone_size: few; v_call: TRBV6-1; j_call: TRBJ2-5; d_call: -; cdr3_aa: CASLGSSETQYF; cdr3_nt: TGTGCCAGCCTTGGGTCATCCGAGACCCAGTACTTC
clone_size: many; v_call: TRBV7-9; j_call: TRBJ1-5; d_call: TRBD1; cdr3_aa: CASSSDRGSQPQHF; cdr3_nt: TGTGCCAGCAGTTCAGACAGGGGGTCTCAGCCCCAGCATTTT
clone_size: -; v_call: TRBV6-1; j_call: TRBJ2-3; d_call: TRBD1; cdr3_aa: CASSRDRVGNQPQYF; cdr3_nt: TGTGCCAGCAGTCGGGACAGGGTGGGCAATCAGCCCCAGTATTTT
clone_size: many; v_call: TRBV3-1; j_call: TRBJ1-2; d_call: TRBD1; cdr3_aa: CASRCGTGYYGYTF; cdr3_nt: TGTGCCAGCAGATGTGGGACAGGCTACTATGGCTACACCTTC
clone_size: many; v_call: TRBV7-9; j_call: TRBJ2-7; d_call: -; cdr3_aa: CASSSGQFYEQYF; cdr3_nt: TGTGCCAGCAGCTCAGGACAATTCTACGAGCAGTACTTC
clone_size: few; v_call: TRBV20-1; j_call: TRBJ1-5; d_call: -; cdr3_aa: CSARALQVVDQPQHF; cdr3_nt: TGCAGTGCTAGAGCTCTCCAGGTTGTCGATCAGCCCCAGCATTTT
clone_size: many; v_call: TRBV2; j_call: TRBJ1-2; d_call: -; cdr3_aa: CASSEWVNYGYTF; cdr3_nt: TGTGCCAGCAGTGAATGGGTTAACTATGGCTACACCTTC
clone_size: many; v_call: TRBV7-8; j_call: TRBJ2-7; d_call: -; cdr3_aa: CASSLDTRLGSSYEQYF; cdr3_nt: TGTGCCAGCAGCTTAGACACCCGGTTAGGAAGCTCCTACGAGCAGTACTTC
clone_size: -; v_call: TRBV11-2; j_call: TRBJ2-2; d_call: TRBD2; cdr3_aa: CASSLFRGVNTGELFF; cdr3_nt: TGTGCCAGCAGCTTATTTCGGGGGGTGAACACCGGGGAGCTGTTTTTT
clone_size: many; v_call: TRBV7-3; j_call: TRBJ2-5; d_call: -; cdr3_aa: CASSSKSLFGLAAQEETQYF; cdr3_nt: TGTGCCAGCAGCTCCAAATCCCTCTTTGGGCTAGCTGCCCAGGAAGAGACCCAGTACTTC
clone_size: many; v_call: TRBV4-1; j_call: TRBJ2-7; d_call: -; cdr3_aa: CASSQSTLAGSHEQYF; cdr3_nt: TGCGCCAGCAGCCAATCAACCCTGGCAGGGTCGCACGAGCAGTACTTC
clone_size: many; v_call: TRBV6-5; j_call: TRBJ1-1; d_call: -; cdr3_aa: CASSYVGLDTEAFF; cdr3_nt: TGTGCCAGCAGTTACGTGGGTCTGGACACTGAAGCTTTCTTT
clone_size: -; v_call: TRBV10-3; j_call: TRBJ1-5; d_call: TRBD1; cdr3_aa: CASAVGTGTSAPQHF; cdr3_nt: TGTGCCAGTGCAGTGGGGACAGGGACAAGTGCGCCCCAGCATTTT
clone_size: few; v_call: TRBV5-8; j_call: TRBJ2-5; d_call: TRBD2; cdr3_aa: CASSLWGSSGSQETQYF; cdr3_nt: TGTGCCAGCAGCTTGTGGGGGTCTAGCGGATCCCAAGAGACCCAGTACTTC
clone_size: -; v_call: TRBV19; j_call: TRBJ1-1; d_call: TRBD1; cdr3_aa: CASKEGARTEAFF; cdr3_nt: TGTGCCAGTAAGGAGGGGGCGCGGACTGAAGCTTTCTTT
clone_size: many; v_call: TRBV7-9; j_call: TRBJ1-6; d_call: -; cdr3_aa: CASSFGEGWMSNSPLHF; cdr3_nt: TGTGCCAGCAGCTTTGGGGAAGGGTGGATGTCGAATTCACCCCTCCACTTT
clone_size: -; v_call: TRBV11-2; j_call: TRBJ2-7; d_call: TRBD2; cdr3_aa: CASSPGGDRNEQYF; cdr3_nt: TGTGCCAGCAGTCCCGGGGGGGACCGGAACGAGCAGTACTTC
clone_size: many; v_call: TRBV20-1; j_call: TRBJ1-2; d_call: -; cdr3_aa: CSAPVSYGYTF; cdr3_nt: TGCAGTGCCCCGGTCTCTTATGGCTACACCTTC
clone_size: -; v_call: TRBV27; j_call: TRBJ1-2; d_call: TRBD1; cdr3_aa: CASSKGQGNYGYTF; cdr3_nt: TGTGCCAGCAGTAAAGGACAGGGGAACTATGGCTACACCTTC
clone_size: many; v_call: TRBV24-1; j_call: TRBJ1-1; d_call: -; cdr3_aa: CATSDRNTEAFF; cdr3_nt: TGTGCCACCAGTGACAGAAACACTGAAGCTTTCTTT
clone_size: many; v_call: TRBV18; j_call: TRBJ2-2; d_call: TRBD1; cdr3_aa: CASSPPKTGAGELFF; cdr3_nt: TGTGCCAGCTCACCACCCAAAACAGGGGCCGGGGAGCTGTTTTTT
clone_size: -; v_call: TRBV12-3/TRBV12-4; j_call: TRBJ1-2; d_call: TRBD1; cdr3_aa: CASSLRTGIVGYTF; cdr3_nt: TGTGCCAGCAGTTTAAGGACAGGGATCGTCGGCTACACCTTC
clone_size: -; v_call: TRBV20-1; j_call: TRBJ1-4; d_call: TRBD1; cdr3_aa: CSARDLIGQANEKLFF; cdr3_nt: TGCAGTGCTAGAGACCTAATAGGACAGGCTAATGAAAAACTGTTTTTT
clone_size: few; v_call: TRBV11-2; j_call: TRBJ1-2; d_call: TRBD1; cdr3_aa: CASSTLRDRGYGYTF; cdr3_nt: TGTGCCAGCAGCACACTCCGGGACAGGGGGTATGGCTACACCTTC
clone_size: many; v_call: TRBV28; j_call: TRBJ1-5; d_call: -; cdr3_aa: CASRGRLPLSNQPQHF; cdr3_nt: TGTGCCAGCAGGGGCCGACTACCCCTTAGCAATCAGCCCCAGCATTTT
clone_size: -; v_call: TRBV6-4; j_call: TRBJ1-2; d_call: -; cdr3_aa: CASIPSGRGTHGGYTF; cdr3_nt: TGTGCCAGCATCCCCTCGGGGCGGGGGACTCACGGTGGCTACACCTTC
clone_size: -; v_call: TRBV7-9; j_call: TRBJ2-5; d_call: -; cdr3_aa: CASSSQEYQETQYF; cdr3_nt: TGTGCCAGCAGCTCACAGGAGTACCAAGAGACCCAGTACTTC
clone_size: -; v_call: TRBV7-2; j_call: TRBJ2-7; d_call: -; cdr3_aa: CASSLAGTREQYF; cdr3_nt: TGTGCCAGCAGTTTAGCCGGGACCCGCGAGCAGTACTTC
clone_size: few; v_call: TRBV24-1; j_call: TRBJ2-2; d_call: TRBD1; cdr3_aa: CATSDLGQGARTGELFF; cdr3_nt: TGTGCCACCAGTGATCTCGGACAGGGGGCGCGGACCGGGGAGCTGTTTTTT
clone_size: -; v_call: TRBV12-3/TRBV12-4; j_call: TRBJ2-5; d_call: -; cdr3_aa: CASSFPTERETQYF; cdr3_nt: TGTGCCAGCAGTTTCCCAACGGAAAGAGAGACCCAGTACTTC
clone_size: few; v_call: TRBV30; j_call: TRBJ2-2; d_call: -; cdr3_aa: CAWNAPLMTGELFF; cdr3_nt: TGTGCCTGGAACGCACCTCTGATGACCGGGGAGCTGTTTTTT
clone_size: many; v_call: TRBV10-3; j_call: TRBJ2-5; d_call: -; cdr3_aa: CAIRDVGETQYF; cdr3_nt: TGTGCCATCCGCGACGTGGGAGAGACCCAGTACTTC
clone_size: few; v_call: TRBV11-1; j_call: TRBJ2-2; d_call: TRBD2; cdr3_aa: CASSEPRGGVPRELFF; cdr3_nt: TGTGCCAGCAGCGAACCTCGTGGGGGGGTTCCTCGGGAGCTGTTTTTT
clone_size: many; v_call: TRBV13; j_call: TRBJ2-7; d_call: TRBD1; cdr3_aa: CASSPGQGRYEQYF; cdr3_nt: TGTGCCAGCAGCCCGGGACAGGGTAGGTACGAGCAGTACTTC
clone_size: many; v_call: TRBV6-5; j_call: TRBJ1-1; d_call: -; cdr3_aa: CAGNSITNTEAFF; cdr3_nt: TGTGCCGGAAACTCAATTACGAACACTGAAGCTTTCTTT
clone_size: -; v_call: TRBV19; j_call: TRBJ2-4; d_call: -; cdr3_aa: CASSVRGAAKNIQYF; cdr3_nt: TGTGCCAGTAGTGTCCGGGGGGCTGCCAAAAACATTCAGTACTTC
clone_size: few; v_call: TRBV7-2; j_call: TRBJ2-5; d_call: TRBD1; cdr3_aa: CASSLRGQGFETQYF; cdr3_nt: TGTGCCAGCAGCTTACGGGGACAGGGTTTTGAGACCCAGTACTTC
clone_size: many; v_call: TRBV4-3; j_call: TRBJ1-5; d_call: -; cdr3_aa: CASSQDRVTNQPQHF; cdr3_nt: TGCGCCAGCAGCCAAGATCGGGTTACCAATCAGCCCCAGCATTTT
clone_size: few; v_call: TRBV18; j_call: TRBJ1-2; d_call: -; cdr3_aa: CASSPEQRSPHGYTF; cdr3_nt: TGTGCCAGCTCACCAGAGCAACGAAGCCCGCATGGCTACACCTTC
clone_size: few; v_call: TRBV28; j_call: TRBJ2-7; d_call: TRBD1; cdr3_aa: CASSRQTGFYEQYF; cdr3_nt: TGTGCCAGCAGCAGGCAGACAGGGTTTTACGAGCAGTACTTC